Sequencing of this T cell receptor beta chain was carried out in a study of identical twins. Trimming pared 0 bases from V and 0 bases from J, leaving 12 bases between. Germline V lookup: CDR1 LGHDT, CDR2 YNNKEL (reference sequence). This CDR3 has 17 residues. A single record per CDR3 protein comes from TCRdb applying MiXCR to the 5' RACE reads. The sample contains approximately 890,000 distinct CDR3 sequences, roughly an eighth of which appear only once. In this sample, this clonotype turned up many times. The sample was also linked to a second study, of yellow fever vaccine responses in identical twins.

The sequencing sample was made of PBMCs. V and J are TRBV3-1 and TRBJ2-1; D remains ambiguous. The sequence came from a woman under 30 in good health. The CDR3 bases are TGTGCCAGCAGCCAAGATATCCGATTAAGCTCCTACAATGAGCAGTTCTTC. Amino acid sequence: CASSQDIRLSSYNEQFF.